Sequencing of this TCR beta chain was carried out in a study of T cells after yellow fever vaccination. This CDR3 is built from 17 residues. J gave up 5 bases and V 0 bases, and 9 bases lay outside the gene matches. The germline gives CDR1 GTSNPN, CDR2 SVGIG (reference sequence). Each CDR3 protein gets one entry after TCRdb re-called the 5' RACE reads with MiXCR. Of hundreds of thousands of distinct CDR3 sequences listed, about 14% are singletons. The receptor comes from a man younger than 45 who received the YFV17D yellow fever vaccine. The chain combines TRBV30 with TRBJ2-5, with TRBD2 identical over 13 bases. The input for sequencing was PBMCs, taken on the day of the yellow fever booster vaccination. CDR3 sequence reads: CAWSVRRTSGSSETQYF. CDR3 nucleotide sequence: TGTGCCTGGAGTGTACGAAGGACTAGCGGGAGTAGTGAGACCCAGTACTTC. Full variable domain (outside the CDR3, taken from reference TRBV30 and TRBJ2-5): SQTIHQWPATLVQPVGSPLSLECTVEGTSNPNLYWYRQAAGRGLQLLFYSVGIGQISSEVPQNLSASRPQDRQFILSSKKLLLSDSGFYLCAWSVRRTSGSSETQYFGPGTRLLVL.